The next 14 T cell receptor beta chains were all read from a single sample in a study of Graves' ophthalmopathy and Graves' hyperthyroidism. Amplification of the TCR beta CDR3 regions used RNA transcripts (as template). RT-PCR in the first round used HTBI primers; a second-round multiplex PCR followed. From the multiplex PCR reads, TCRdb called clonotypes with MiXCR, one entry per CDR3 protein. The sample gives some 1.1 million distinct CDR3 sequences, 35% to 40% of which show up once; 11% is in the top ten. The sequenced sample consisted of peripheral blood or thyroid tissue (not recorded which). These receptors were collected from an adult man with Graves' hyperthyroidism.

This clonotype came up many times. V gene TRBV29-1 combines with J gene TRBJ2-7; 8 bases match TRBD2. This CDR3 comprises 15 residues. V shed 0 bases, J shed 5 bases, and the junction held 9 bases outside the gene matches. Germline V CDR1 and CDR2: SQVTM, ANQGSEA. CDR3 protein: CSVEDLGAGENEQYF. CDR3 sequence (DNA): TGCAGCGTTGAAGATCTCGGAGCGGGAGAAAACGAGCAGTACTTC.

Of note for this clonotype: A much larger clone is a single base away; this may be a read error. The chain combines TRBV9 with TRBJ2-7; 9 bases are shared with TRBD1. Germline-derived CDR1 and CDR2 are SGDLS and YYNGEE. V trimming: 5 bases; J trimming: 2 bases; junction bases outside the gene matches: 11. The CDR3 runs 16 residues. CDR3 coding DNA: TGTGCCAGCAGGGCGGCCGGGACAGGGATCCCCTACGAGCAGTACTTC. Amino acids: CASRAAGTGIPYEQYF.

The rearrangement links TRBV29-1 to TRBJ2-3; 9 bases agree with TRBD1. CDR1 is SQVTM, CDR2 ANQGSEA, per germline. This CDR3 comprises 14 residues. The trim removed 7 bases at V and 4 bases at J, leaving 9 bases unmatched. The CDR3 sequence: CSAGRTGVSDTQYF. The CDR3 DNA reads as TGCAGCGCGGGGCGGACAGGGGTATCAGATACGCAGTATTTT.

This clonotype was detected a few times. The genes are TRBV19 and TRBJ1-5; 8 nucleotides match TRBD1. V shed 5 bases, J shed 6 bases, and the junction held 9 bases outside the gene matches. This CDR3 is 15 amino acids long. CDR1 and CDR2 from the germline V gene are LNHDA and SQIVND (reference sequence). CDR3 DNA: TGTGCCAGTAGTCCGTTCGACAGGGGATTTCAGCCCCAGCATTTT. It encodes CASSPFDRGFQPQHF.

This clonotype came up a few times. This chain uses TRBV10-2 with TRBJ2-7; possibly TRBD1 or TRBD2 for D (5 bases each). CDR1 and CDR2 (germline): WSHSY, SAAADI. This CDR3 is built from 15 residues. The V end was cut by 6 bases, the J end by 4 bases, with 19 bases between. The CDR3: CASSQDPGRLYEQYF. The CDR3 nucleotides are TGCGCCAGCAGCCAAGATCCAGGGAGACTATACGAGCAGTACTTC.

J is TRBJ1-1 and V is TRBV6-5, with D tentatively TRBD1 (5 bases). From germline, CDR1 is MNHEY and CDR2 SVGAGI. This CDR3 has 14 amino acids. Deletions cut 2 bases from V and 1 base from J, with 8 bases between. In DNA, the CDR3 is TGTGCCAGCAGTTACGCGGGGCGGAACACTGAAGCTTTCTTT. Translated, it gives CASSYAGRNTEAFF.

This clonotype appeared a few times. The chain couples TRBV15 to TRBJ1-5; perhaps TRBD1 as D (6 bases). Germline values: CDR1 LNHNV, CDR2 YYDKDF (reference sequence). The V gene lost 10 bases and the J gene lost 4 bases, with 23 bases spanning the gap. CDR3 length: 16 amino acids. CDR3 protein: CASSYLVSQGNQPQHF. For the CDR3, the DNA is TGTGCCAGCAGTTACTTGGTCTCACAGGGAAATCAGCCCCAGCATTTT. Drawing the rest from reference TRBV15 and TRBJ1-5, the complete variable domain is DAMVIQNPRYQVTQFGKPVTLSCSQTLNHNVMYWYQQKSSQAPKLLFHYYDKDFNNEADTPDNFQSRRPNTSFCFLDIRSPGLGDTAMYLCASSYLVSQGNQPQHFGDGTRLSIL.

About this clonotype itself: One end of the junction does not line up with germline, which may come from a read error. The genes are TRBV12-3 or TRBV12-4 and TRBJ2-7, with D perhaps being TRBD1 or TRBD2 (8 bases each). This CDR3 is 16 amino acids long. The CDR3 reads CAISESGGTGEYEQYF. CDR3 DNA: TGTGCCATCAGTGAGTCGGGGGGGACAGGCGAGTACGAGCAGTACTTC.

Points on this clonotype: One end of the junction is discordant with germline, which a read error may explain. CDR3 DNA sequence: TGTACCAGCAGAGATCCCAGGGAGGAGGGCTACACCTTC. The encoded protein is CTSRDPREEGYTF. The chain carries TRBV5-5 and TRBJ1-2; the D gene is possibly TRBD1 (5 bases). In germline, CDR1 is SGHKS, CDR2 YYEKEE (reference sequence). The CDR3 runs 13 residues.

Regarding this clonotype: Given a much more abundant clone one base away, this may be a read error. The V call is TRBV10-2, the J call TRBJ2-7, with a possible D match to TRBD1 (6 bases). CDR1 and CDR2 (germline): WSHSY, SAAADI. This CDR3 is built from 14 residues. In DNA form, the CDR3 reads TGTGCCGGCAGCCGGACAGATCCATCCTACGAGCAGTACTTC. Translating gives CAGSRTDPSYEQYF.

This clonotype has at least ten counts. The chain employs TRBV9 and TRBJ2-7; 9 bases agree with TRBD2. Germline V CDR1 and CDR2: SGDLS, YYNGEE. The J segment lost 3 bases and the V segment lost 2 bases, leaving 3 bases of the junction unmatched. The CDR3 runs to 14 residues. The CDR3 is CASSVSGGGYEQYF. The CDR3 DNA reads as TGTGCCAGCAGCGTTAGCGGGGGAGGCTACGAGCAGTACTTC.

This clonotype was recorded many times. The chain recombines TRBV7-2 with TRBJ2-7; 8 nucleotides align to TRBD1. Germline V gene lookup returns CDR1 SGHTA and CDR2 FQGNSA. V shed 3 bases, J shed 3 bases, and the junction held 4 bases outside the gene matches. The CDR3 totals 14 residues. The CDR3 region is CASSLDRAVYEQYF. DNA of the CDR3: TGTGCCAGCAGCTTGGACAGGGCAGTCTACGAGCAGTACTTC. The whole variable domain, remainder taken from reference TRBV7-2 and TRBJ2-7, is GAGVSQSPSNKVTEKGKDVELRCDPISGHTALYWYRQSLGQGLEFLIYFQGNSAPDKSGLPSDRFSAERTGGSVSTLTIQRTQQEDSAVYLCASSLDRAVYEQYFGPGTRLTVT.

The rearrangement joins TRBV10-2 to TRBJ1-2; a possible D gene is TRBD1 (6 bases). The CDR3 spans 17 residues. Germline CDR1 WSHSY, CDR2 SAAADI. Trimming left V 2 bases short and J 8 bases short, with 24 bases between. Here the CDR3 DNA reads TGCGCCAGCAGTGAGCCGGACAGTCTGCTAGGGGGTATCGGCTACACCTTC. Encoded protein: CASSEPDSLLGGIGYTF.

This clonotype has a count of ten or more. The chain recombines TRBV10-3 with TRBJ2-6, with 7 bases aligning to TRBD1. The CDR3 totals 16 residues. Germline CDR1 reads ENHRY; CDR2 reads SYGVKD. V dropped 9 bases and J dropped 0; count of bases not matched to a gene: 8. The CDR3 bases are TGTGCCATTGGACAGGCGATCTTCTCTGGGGCCAACGTCCTGACTTTC. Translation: CAIGQAIFSGANVLTF.